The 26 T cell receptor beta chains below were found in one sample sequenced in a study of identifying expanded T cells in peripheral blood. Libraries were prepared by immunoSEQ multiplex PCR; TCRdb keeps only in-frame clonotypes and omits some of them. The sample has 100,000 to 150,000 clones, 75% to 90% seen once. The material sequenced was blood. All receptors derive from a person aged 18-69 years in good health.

CDR3 sequence: CASSVELPYRAGLIEQFF. As DNA, the CDR3 is TGCGCCAGCAGCGTAGAGTTACCCTACAGGGCCGGGTTAATTGAGCAGTTCTTC. J is TRBJ2-1 and V is TRBV5-1; possibly TRBD1 for D (6 bases). V lost 4 bases to trimming and J lost 9 bases, with 29 bases between them. From germline, CDR1 is SGHRS and CDR2 YFSETQ. CDR3 length: 18 residues.

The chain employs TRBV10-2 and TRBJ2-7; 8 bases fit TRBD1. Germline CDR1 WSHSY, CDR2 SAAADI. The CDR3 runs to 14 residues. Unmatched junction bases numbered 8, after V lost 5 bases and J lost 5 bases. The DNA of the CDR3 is TGCGCCAGCAGTAGCGGACAGGGTACCCACGAGCAGTACTTC. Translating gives CASSSGQGTHEQYF.

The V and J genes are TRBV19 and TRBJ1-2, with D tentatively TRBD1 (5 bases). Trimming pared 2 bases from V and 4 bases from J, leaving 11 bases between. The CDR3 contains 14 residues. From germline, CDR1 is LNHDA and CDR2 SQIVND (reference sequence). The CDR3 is CASSIRGGTYGYTF. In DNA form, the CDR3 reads TGTGCCAGTAGTATAAGGGGCGGAACCTATGGCTACACCTTC. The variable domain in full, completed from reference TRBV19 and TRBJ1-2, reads DGGITQSPKYLFRKEGQNVTLSCEQNLNHDAMYWYRQDPGQGLRLIYYSQIVNDFQKGDIAEGYSVSREKKESFPLTVTSAQKNPTAFYLCASSIRGGTYGYTFGSGTRLTVV.

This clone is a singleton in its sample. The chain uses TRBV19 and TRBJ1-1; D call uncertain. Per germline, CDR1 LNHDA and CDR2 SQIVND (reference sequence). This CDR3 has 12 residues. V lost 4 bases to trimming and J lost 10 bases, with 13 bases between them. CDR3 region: CASSKASLGAFF. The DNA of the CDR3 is TGTGCCAGTAGTAAGGCGAGTTTAGGAGCTTTCTTT.

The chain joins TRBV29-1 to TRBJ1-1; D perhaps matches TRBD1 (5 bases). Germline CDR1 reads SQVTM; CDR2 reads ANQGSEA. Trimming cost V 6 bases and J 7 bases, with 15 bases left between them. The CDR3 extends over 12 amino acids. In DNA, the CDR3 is TGCAGCGTGCACCCTGGGACGATTGAAGCTTTCTTT. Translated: CSVHPGTIEAFF.

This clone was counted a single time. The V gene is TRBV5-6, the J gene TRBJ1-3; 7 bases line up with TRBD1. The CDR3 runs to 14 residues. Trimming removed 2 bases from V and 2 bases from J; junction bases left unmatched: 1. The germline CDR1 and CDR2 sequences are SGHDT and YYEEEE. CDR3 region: CASSFTGAGNTIYF. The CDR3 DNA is TGTGCCAGCAGCTTTACAGGGGCTGGAAACACCATATATTTT.

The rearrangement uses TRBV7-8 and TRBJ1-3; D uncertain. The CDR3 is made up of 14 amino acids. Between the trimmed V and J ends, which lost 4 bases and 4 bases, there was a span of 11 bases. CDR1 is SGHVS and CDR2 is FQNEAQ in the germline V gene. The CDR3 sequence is CASSSSGFGNTIYF. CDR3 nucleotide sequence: TGTGCCAGCAGCTCCTCGGGATTCGGAAACACCATATATTTT.

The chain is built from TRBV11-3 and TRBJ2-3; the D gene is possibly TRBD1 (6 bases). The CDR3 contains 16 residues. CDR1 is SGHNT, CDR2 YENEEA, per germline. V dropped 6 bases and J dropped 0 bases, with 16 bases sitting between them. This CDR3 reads CASSSGQIASTDTQYF. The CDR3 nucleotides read TGTGCCAGCAGTTCCGGACAGATAGCTAGCACAGATACGCAGTATTTT.

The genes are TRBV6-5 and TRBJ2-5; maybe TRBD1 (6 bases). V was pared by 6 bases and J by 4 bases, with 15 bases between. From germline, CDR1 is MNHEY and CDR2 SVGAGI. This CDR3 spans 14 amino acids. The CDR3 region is CASRPETGSETQYF. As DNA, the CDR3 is TGTGCCAGCAGACCCGAGACAGGATCAGAGACCCAGTACTTC.

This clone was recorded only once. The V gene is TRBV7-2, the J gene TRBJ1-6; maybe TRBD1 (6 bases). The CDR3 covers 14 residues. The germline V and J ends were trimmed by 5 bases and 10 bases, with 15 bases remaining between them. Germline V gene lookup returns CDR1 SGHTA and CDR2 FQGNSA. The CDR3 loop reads CASSGNAGGSPLHF. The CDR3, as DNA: TGTGCCAGCAGCGGGAATGCGGGGGGCTCACCCCTCCACTTT.

The DNA for the CDR3 is TGTGCCAGCAGCTTGGATTCGAATTCACCCCTCCACTTT. As protein: CASSLDSNSPLHF. The chain combines TRBV5-5 with TRBJ1-6; no reliable D call. V was trimmed by 0 bases and J by 7 bases, leaving 5 bases between them. The germline CDR1 and CDR2 sequences are SGHKS and YYEKEE (reference sequence). The CDR3 is made up of 13 amino acids. Full variable domain (outside the CDR3, taken from reference TRBV5-5 and TRBJ1-6): DAGVTQSPTHLIKTRGQQVTLRCSPISGHKSVSWYQQVLGQGPQFIFQYYEKEERGRGNFPDRFSARQFPNYSSELNVNALLLGDSALYLCASSLDSNSPLHFGNGTRLTVT.

The chain's CDR3 is CASSLTGADTDTQYF. CDR3 nucleotide sequence: TGTGCCAGCAGTCTAACGGGGGCTGACACAGATACGCAGTATTTT. The V call is TRBV27, the J call TRBJ2-3; the D gene could be TRBD1 or TRBD2 (6 bases each). The CDR3 has 15 residues. V lost 5 bases and J lost 2, with 14 bases in between. Germline loops: CDR1 MNHEY, CDR2 SMNVEV (reference sequence).

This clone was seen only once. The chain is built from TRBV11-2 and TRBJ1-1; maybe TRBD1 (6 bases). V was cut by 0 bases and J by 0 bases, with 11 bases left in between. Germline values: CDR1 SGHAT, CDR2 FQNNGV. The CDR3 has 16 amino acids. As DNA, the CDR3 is TGTGCCAGCAGCTTAGATCGGGCAGGGGTGAACACTGAAGCTTTCTTT. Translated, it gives CASSLDRAGVNTEAFF.

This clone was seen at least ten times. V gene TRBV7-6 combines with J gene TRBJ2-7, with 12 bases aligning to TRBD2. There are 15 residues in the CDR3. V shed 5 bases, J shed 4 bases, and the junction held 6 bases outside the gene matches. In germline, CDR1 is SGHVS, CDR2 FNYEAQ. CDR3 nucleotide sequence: TGTGCCAGCAGCCCCGAACTAGCGGGGGGATACGAGCAGTACTTC. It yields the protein CASSPELAGGYEQYF.

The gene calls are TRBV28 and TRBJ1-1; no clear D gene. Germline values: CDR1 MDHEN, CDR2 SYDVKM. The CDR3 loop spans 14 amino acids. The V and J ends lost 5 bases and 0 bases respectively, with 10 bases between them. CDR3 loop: CASSGIRLNTEAFF. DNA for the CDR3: TGTGCCAGCAGTGGTATCCGGCTGAACACTGAAGCTTTCTTT. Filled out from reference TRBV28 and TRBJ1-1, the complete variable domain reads DVKVTQSSRYLVKRTGEKVFLECVQDMDHENMFWYRQDPGLGLRLIYFSYDVKMKEKGDIPEGYSVSREKKERFSLILESASTNQTSMYLCASSGIRLNTEAFFGQGTRLTVV.

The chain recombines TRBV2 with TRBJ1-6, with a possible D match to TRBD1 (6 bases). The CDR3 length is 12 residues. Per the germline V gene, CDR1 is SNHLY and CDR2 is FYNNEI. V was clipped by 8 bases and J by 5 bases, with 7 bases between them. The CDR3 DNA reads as TGTGCCAGCGGACAGAATAATTCACCCCTCCACTTT. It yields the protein CASGQNNSPLHF.

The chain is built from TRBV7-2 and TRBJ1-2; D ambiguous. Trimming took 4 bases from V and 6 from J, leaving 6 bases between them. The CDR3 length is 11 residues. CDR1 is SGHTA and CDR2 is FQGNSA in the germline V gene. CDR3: CASSWTNGYTF. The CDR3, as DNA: TGTGCCAGCAGCTGGACTAATGGCTACACCTTC.

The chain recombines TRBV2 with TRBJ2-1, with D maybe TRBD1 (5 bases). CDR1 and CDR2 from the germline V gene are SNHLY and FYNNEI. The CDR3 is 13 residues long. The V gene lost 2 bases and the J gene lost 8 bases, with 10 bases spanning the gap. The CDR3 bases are TGTGCCAGCAGTGAATTGAAGGGGTATGAGCAGTTCTTC. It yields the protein CASSELKGYEQFF.

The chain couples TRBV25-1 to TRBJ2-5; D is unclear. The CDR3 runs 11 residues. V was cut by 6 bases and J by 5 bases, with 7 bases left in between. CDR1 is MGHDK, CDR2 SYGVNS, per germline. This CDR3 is CASRAQETQYF. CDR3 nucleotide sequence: TGTGCCAGCAGGGCCCAGGAGACCCAGTACTTC.

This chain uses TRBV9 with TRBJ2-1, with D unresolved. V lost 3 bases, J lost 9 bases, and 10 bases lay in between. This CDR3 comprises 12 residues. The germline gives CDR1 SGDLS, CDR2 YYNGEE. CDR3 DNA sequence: TGTGCCAGCAGCGACGTCCCGGGTGAGCAGTTCTTC. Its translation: CASSDVPGEQFF.

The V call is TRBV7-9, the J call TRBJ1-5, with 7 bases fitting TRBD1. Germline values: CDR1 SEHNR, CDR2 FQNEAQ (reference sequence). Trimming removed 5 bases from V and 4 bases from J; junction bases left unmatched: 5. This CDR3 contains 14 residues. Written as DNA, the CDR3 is TGTGCCAGCAGCATGACAGGGCAAAATCAGCCCCAGCATTTT. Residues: CASSMTGQNQPQHF.

The CDR3 here is CASAVHFNYGYTF. As DNA, the CDR3 is TGTGCCAGCGCGGTCCATTTTAACTATGGCTACACCTTC. J is TRBJ1-2 and V is TRBV27; D is unclear. The germline V and J ends were trimmed by 8 bases and 1 base, with 11 bases remaining between them. Germline V CDR1 and CDR2: MNHEY, SMNVEV (reference sequence). The CDR3 has 13 residues.

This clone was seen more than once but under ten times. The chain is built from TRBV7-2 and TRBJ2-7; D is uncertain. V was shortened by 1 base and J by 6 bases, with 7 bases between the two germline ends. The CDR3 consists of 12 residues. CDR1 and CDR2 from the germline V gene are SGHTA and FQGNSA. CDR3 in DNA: TGTGCCAGCAGCTTAGTTGGCCTCGAGCAGTACTTC. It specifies CASSLVGLEQYF.

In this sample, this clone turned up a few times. The CDR3 DNA sequence: TGTGCCAGCACGGGGCTGGGTCCATATCAGCCCCAGCATTTT. This codes for CASTGLGPYQPQHF. The chain employs TRBV2 and TRBJ1-5; D perhaps matches TRBD1 (5 bases). The V end was cut by 7 bases, the J end by 5 bases, with 15 bases between. Germline assignment: CDR1 SNHLY and CDR2 FYNNEI. The CDR3 contains 14 residues. Combining the CDR3 with reference TRBV2 and TRBJ1-5 gives the whole variable domain EPEVTQTPSHQVTQMGQEVILRCVPISNHLYFYWYRQILGQKVEFLVSFYNNEISEKSEIFDDQFSVERPDGSNFTLKIRSTKLEDSAMYFCASTGLGPYQPQHFGDGTRLSIL.

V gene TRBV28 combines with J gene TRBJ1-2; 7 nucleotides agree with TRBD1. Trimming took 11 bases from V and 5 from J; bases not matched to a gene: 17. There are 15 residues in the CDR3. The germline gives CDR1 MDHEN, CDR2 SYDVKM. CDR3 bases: TGTGCCTCCGCGGGGCAAGAGACAGGGACTTATGGCTACACCTTC. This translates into CASAGQETGTYGYTF.

Written as DNA, the CDR3 is TGTGCCCAGAGGGGGTTATCCTACAATGAGCAGTTCTTC. Its translation: CAQRGLSYNEQFF. This chain links TRBV30 with TRBJ2-1, with D tentatively TRBD1 (6 bases). The V and J ends lost 8 bases and 1 base respectively, with 12 bases between them. CDR3 length: 13 residues. The V gene's germline CDR1 is GTSNPN and CDR2 SVGIG (reference sequence).